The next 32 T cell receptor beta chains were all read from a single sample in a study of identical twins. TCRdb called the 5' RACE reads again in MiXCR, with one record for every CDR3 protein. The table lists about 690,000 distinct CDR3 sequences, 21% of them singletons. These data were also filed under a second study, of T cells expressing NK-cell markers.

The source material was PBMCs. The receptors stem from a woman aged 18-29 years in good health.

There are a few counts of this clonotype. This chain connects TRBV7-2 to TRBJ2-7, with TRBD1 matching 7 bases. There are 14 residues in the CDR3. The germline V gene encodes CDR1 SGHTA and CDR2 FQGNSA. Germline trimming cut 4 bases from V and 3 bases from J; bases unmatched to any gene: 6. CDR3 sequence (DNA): TGTGCCAGCAGCTCCTCCCGGGACAGCTACGAGCAGTACTTC. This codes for CASSSSRDSYEQYF.

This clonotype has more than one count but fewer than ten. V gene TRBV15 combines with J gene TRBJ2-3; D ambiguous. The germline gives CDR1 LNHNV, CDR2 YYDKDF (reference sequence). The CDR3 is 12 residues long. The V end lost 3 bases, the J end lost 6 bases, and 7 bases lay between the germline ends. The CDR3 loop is CATSSRTDTQYF. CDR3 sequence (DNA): TGTGCCACCAGCAGTAGGACGGATACGCAGTATTTT.

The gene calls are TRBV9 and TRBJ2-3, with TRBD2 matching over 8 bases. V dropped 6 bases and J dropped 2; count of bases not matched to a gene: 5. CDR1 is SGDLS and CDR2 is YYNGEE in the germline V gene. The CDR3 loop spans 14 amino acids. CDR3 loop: CASNAAGATDTQYF. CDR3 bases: TGTGCCAGCAATGCAGCGGGGGCCACAGATACGCAGTATTTT.

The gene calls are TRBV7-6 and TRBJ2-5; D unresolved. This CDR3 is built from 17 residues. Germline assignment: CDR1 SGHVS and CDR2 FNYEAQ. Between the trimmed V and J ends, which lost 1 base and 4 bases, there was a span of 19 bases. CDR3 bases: TGTGCCAGCAGCTTAGTTGTCGACCCGACGGACGGAGAGACCCAGTACTTC. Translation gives CASSLVVDPTDGETQYF.

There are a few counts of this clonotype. The CDR3 region has the DNA TGTGCCAGCAGTCCTCGGGACAGGGCTAATGAAAAACTGTTTTTT. Its translation is CASSPRDRANEKLFF. This chain connects TRBV28 to TRBJ1-4; 9 bases fit TRBD1. Germline CDR1 reads MDHEN; CDR2 reads SYDVKM. The junction had 4 bases not matched to a gene; V was cut back by 5 bases and J by 3 bases. The CDR3 runs to 15 residues.

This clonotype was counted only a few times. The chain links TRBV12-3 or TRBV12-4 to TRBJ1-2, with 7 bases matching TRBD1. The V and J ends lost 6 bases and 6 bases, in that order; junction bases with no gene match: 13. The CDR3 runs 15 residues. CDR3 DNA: TGTGCCAGCAGCCCTTCCCCGGGACAGCGGCATGGCTACACCTTC. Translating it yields CASSPSPGQRHGYTF.

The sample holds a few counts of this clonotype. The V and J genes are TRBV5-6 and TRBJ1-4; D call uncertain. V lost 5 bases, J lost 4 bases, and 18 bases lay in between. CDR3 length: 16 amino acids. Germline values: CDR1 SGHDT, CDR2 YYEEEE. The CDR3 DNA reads TGTGCCAGCAGACCCGCAAGACCGTCGCTTAATGAAAAACTGTTTTTT. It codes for CASRPARPSLNEKLFF.

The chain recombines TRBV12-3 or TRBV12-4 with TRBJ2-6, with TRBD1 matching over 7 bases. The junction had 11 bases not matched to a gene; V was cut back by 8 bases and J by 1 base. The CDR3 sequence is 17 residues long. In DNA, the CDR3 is TGTGCCAGCGAGAATCAGGGGGATTATTCTGGGGCCAACGTCCTGACTTTC. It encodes CASENQGDYSGANVLTF.

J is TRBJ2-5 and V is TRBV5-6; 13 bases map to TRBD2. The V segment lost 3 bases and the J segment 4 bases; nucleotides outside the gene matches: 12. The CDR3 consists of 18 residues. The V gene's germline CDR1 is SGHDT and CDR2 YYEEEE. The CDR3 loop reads CASSWTSGGHHRGETQYF. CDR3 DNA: TGTGCCAGCAGCTGGACTAGCGGGGGACATCACCGGGGAGAGACCCAGTACTTC. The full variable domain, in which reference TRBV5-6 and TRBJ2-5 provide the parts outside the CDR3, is DAGVTQSPTHLIKTRGQQVTLRCSPKSGHDTVSWYQQALGQGPQFIFQYYEEEERQRGNFPDRFSGHQFPNYSSELNVNALLLGDSALYLCASSWTSGGHHRGETQYFGPGTRLLVL.

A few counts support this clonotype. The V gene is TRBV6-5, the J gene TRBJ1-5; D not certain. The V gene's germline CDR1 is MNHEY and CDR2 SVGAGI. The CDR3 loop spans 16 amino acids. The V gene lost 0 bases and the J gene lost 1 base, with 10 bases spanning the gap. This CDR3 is CASSYSWPRSNQPQHF. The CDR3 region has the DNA TGTGCCAGCAGTTACTCTTGGCCTAGAAGCAATCAGCCCCAGCATTTT.

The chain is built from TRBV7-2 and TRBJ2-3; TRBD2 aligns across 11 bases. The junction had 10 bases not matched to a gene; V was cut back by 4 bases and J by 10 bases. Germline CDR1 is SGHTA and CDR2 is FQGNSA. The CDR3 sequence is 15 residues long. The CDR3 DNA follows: TGTGCCAGCAGCTCCGCTACTAGCGGGAGTAGGGCGCAGTATTTT. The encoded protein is CASSSATSGSRAQYF.

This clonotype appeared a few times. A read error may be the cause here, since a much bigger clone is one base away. The CDR3 nucleotides read TGTGCCAGCAGCGTAGCGGGGGATACGCAGTATTTT. It translates to CASSVAGDTQYF. J is TRBJ2-3 and V is TRBV9, with D possibly TRBD2 on 5 matching bases. With 0 bases removed from V and 6 bases from J, the gap between germline ends came to 5 bases. This CDR3 is built from 12 residues. Germline CDR1 is SGDLS and CDR2 is YYNGEE.

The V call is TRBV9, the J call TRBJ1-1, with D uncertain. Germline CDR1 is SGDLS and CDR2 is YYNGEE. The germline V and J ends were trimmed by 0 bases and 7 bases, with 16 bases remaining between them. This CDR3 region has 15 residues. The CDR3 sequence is CASSVGPVEGSEAFF. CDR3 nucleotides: TGTGCCAGCAGCGTAGGGCCCGTGGAGGGCAGTGAAGCTTTCTTT.

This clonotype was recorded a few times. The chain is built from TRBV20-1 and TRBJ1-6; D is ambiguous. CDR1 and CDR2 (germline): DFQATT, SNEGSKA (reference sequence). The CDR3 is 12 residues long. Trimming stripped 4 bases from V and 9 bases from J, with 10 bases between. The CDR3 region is CSATTEGSPLHF. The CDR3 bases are TGCAGTGCTACAACAGAGGGTTCACCCCTCCACTTT.

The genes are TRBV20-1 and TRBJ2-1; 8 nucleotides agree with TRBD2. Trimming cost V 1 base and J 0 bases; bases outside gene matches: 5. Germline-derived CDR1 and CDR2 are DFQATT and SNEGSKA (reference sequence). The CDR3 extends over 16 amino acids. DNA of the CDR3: TGCAGTGCTAGAGTAAGCGGGAGTAGCTCCTACAATGAGCAGTTCTTC. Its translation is CSARVSGSSSYNEQFF.

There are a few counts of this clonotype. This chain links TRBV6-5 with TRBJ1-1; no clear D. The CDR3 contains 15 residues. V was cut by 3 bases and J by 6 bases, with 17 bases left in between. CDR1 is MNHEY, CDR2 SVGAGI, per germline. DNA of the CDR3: TGTGCCAGCAGTTATGATGAGTCCCGCGGCGCTGAAGCTTTCTTT. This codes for CASSYDESRGAEAFF.

CDR3 sequence reads: CASSSGGIYGYTF. The CDR3 DNA sequence: TGTGCCAGCAGTTCCGGGGGCATCTATGGCTACACCTTC. The gene calls are TRBV6-5 and TRBJ1-2; a possible D gene is TRBD1 (6 bases). Trimming pared 4 bases from V and 4 bases from J, leaving 10 bases between. Germline CDR1 is MNHEY and CDR2 is SVGAGI. The CDR3 length is 13 residues.

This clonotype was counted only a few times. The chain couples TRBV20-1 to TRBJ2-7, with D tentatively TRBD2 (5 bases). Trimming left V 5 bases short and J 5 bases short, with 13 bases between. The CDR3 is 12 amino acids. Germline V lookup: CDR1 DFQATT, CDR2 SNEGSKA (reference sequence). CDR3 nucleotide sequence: TGCAGTGCTGCTCCCGGGGTCCACGAGCAGTACTTC. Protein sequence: CSAAPGVHEQYF.

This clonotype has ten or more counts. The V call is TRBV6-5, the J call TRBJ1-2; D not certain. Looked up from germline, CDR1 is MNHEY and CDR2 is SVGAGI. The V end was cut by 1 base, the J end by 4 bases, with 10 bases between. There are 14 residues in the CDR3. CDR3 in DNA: TGTGCCAGCAGTTACTATGGCGGTAGCTATGGCTACACCTTC. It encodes CASSYYGGSYGYTF.

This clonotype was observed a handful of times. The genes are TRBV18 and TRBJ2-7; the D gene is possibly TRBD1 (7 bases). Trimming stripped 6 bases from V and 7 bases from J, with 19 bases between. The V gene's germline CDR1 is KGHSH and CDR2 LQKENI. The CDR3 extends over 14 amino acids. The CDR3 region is CASSPGTAAGEQYF. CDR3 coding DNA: TGTGCCAGCTCTCCCGGGACAGCGGCGGGGGAGCAGTACTTC.

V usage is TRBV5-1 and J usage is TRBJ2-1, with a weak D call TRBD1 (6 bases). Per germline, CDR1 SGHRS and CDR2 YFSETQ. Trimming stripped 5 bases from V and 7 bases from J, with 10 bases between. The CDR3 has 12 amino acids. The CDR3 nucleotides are TGCGCCAGCAGGGGGGCCTGGAATGAGCAGTTCTTC. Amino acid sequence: CASRGAWNEQFF.

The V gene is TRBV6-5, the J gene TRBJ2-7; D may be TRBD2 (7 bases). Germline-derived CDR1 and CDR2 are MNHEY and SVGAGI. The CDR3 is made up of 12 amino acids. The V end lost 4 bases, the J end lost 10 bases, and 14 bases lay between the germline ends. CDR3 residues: CASSFSGGLQYF. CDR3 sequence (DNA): TGTGCCAGCAGTTTTTCGGGGGGCTTACAGTACTTC.

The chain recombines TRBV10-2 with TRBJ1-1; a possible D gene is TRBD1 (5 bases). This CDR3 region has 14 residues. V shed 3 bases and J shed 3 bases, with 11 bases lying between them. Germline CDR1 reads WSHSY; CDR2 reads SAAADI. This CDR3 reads CASSDHRRDTEAFF. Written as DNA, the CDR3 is TGCGCCAGCAGTGATCACAGGCGGGACACTGAAGCTTTCTTT.

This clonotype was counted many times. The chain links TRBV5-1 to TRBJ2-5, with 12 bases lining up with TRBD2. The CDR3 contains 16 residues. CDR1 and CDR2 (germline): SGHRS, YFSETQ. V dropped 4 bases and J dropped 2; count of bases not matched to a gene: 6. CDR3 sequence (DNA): TGCGCCAGCAGCAAACCAGGACTAGCGGGGCAAGAGACCCAGTACTTC. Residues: CASSKPGLAGQETQYF.

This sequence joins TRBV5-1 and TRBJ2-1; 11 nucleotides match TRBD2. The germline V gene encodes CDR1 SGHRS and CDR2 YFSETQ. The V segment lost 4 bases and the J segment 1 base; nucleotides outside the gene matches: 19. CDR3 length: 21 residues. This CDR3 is CASSARVSSGRASGSYNEQFF. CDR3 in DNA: TGCGCCAGCAGCGCCCGGGTTAGTAGCGGGAGGGCGAGTGGATCCTACAATGAGCAGTTCTTC.

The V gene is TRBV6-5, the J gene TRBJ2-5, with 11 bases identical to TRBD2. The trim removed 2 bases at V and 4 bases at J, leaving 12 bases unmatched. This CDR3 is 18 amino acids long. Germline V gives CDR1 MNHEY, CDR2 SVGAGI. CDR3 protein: CASSYDMTLAGGLETQYF. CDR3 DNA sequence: TGTGCCAGCAGTTACGATATGACCTTAGCGGGGGGGCTAGAGACCCAGTACTTC.

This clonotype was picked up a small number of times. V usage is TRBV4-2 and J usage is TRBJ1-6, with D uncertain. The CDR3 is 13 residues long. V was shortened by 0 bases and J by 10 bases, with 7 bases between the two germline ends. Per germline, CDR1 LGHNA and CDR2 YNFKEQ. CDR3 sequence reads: CASSQEGKSPLHF. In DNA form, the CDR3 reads TGTGCCAGCAGCCAAGAAGGAAAATCACCCCTCCACTTT.

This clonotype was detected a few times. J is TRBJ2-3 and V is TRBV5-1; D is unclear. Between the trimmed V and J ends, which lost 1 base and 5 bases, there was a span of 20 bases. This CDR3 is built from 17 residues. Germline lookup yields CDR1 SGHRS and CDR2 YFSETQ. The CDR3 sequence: CASSLPSLIDVRDTQYF. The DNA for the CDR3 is TGCGCCAGCAGCTTGCCCTCGTTGATCGACGTAAGAGATACGCAGTATTTT.

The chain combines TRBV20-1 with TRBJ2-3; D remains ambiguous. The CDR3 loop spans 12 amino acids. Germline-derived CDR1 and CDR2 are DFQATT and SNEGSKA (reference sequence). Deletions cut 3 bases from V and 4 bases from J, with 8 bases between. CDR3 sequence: CSARGLADTQYF. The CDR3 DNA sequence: TGCAGTGCTAGGGGTTTAGCAGATACGCAGTATTTT.

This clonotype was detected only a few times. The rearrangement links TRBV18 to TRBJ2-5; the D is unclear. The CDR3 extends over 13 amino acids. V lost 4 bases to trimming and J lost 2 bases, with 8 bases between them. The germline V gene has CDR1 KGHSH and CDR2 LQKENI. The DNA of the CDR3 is TGTGCCAGCTCACAACTCCGACAAGAGACCCAGTACTTC. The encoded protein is CASSQLRQETQYF.

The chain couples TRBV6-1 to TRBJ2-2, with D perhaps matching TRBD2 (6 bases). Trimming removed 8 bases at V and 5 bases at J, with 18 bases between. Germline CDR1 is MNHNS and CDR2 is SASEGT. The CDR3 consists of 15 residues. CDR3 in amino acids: CASSLPDYITGELFF. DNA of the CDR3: TGTGCCAGCTCTCTTCCGGACTACATTACCGGGGAGCTGTTTTTT.

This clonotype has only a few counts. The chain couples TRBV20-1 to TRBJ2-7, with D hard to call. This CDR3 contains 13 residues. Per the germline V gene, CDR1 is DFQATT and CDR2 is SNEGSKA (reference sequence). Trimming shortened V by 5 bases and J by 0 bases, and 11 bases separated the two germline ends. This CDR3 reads CSAHRSTSYEQYF. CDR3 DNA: TGCAGTGCTCATCGGTCTACCTCCTACGAGCAGTACTTC.